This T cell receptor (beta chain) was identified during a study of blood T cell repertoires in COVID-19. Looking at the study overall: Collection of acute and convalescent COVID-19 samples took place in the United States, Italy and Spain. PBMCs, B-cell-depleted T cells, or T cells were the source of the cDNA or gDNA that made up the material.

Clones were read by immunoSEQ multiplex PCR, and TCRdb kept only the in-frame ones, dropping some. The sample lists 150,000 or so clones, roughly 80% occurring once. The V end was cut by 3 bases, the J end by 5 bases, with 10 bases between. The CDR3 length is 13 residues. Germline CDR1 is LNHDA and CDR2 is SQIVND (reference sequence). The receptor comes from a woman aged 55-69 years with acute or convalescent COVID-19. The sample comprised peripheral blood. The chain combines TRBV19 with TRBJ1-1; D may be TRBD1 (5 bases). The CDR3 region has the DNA TGTGCCAGTAGTATGGGGCAGTATACTGAAGCTTTCTTT. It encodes CASSMGQYTEAFF. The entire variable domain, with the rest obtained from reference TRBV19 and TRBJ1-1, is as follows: DGGITQSPKYLFRKEGQNVTLSCEQNLNHDAMYWYRQDPGQGLRLIYYSQIVNDFQKGDIAEGYSVSREKKESFPLTVTSAQKNPTAFYLCASSMGQYTEAFFGQGTRLTVV.